This TCR beta chain was sequenced during a study of T cell repertoires in cytomegalovirus infection. Study-wide background: CMV epitopes, recently identified HLA-C-restricted and well-studied HLA-B-restricted, were used. Public TCR beta signatures were indicative of both CMV infection and a matching HLA type. Whole-study findings and limits: Carriage of CMV together with the relevant HLA was identifiable through cumulative public TCR beta family frequency. Clonotypes of TCR beta that were HLA-C-restricted and CMV-specific dominated the ex vivo response.

TCRdb processed the reads anew with MiXCR; each CDR3 protein has one entry. In the table there are roughly 170,000 distinct CDR3 sequences, about 20% of which are singletons. Germline values: CDR1 SGHTA, CDR2 FQGNSA. J gave up 3 bases and V 5 bases, and 10 bases lay outside the gene matches. CDR3 size: 16 residues. A remark on this clonotype: Its antigen remains unidentified.

The chain employs TRBV7-2 and TRBJ2-3; 8 bases line up with TRBD2. The source is a human donor in good health (CMV status not recorded). Some clones in this sample may be carry-over from other donors' samples. Specimen: CD8+ T cells from cultured PBMCs, collected from culture after CMV antigen stimulation. This CDR3 reads CASSRTLAGLTDTQYF. CDR3 bases: TGTGCCAGCAGCCGGACTCTAGCGGGTTTGACAGATACGCAGTATTTT.